These 27 T cell receptor beta chains were all obtained from the same sample, sequenced in a study of tissue T cells after allogeneic stem cell transplantation. Sequencing used immunoSEQ multiplex PCR; TCRdb keeps in-frame clones, though not all of them. The sample yields under 8,000 clones, around 44% seen once. Time point indicated: mouse harvest day 7 after allogeneic transplant. Tail vein injection delivered 10^7 T-cell-depleted bone marrow cells and 10^6 splenic CD5+ T cells. Sequencing was done on a sample of gut tissue. The receptors come from a female BALB/c mouse given C57BL/6 T cells with graft-versus-host disease after an allogeneic hematopoietic cell transplant.

On this clone itself: Here the gene names and germline are mouse. The CDR3 is cut off 1 residue early in the read; its end comes from the germline J gene. The chain employs TRBV26 and TRBJ2-4, with TRBD2 as a possible D gene (5 bases). The CDR3 consists of 14 residues. Germline-derived CDR1 and CDR2 are KGHPV and FQNQEV (reference sequence). Between the trimmed V and J ends, which lost 2 bases and 2 bases, there was a span of 8 bases. This CDR3 reads CASSLIWDQNTLYF. The DNA read from the CDR3 is TGTGCCAGCAGTCTGATCTGGGATCAAAACACCTTGTAC. Using reference TRBV26 and TRBJ2-4 for the parts outside the CDR3, the full variable domain is NSKVIQTPRYLVKGQGQKAKMRCIPEKGHPVVFWYQQNKNNEFKFLINFQNQEVLQQIDMTEKRFSAECPSNSPCSLEIQSSEAGDSALYLCASSLIWDQNTLYFGAGTRLSVL.

In this sample, this clone turned up a few times. Genes and germline are mouse. This chain's CDR3 is CTCSARQDNNQAPLF. The CDR3 DNA, read in part, is TGCACCTGCAGTGCAAGACAAGATAACAACCAGGCTCCGCTT. This rearrangement joins TRBV1 to TRBJ1-5; no clear D. The read ends 1 residue shy of where the CDR3 ends; the end is completed using the germline J gene. Germline V gene data show CDR1 as NSQYPW and CDR2 as LRSPGD (reference sequence). The length of the CDR3 is 15 residues. V was cut by 2 bases and J by 0 bases, with 8 bases left in between.

The table lists this clone with a count of one. Any gene name here is a mouse gene name. Read data end 1 residue before the CDR3 end; the end is taken from the germline J gene. The chain uses TRBV26 and TRBJ2-4; possible D gene TRBD1, 5 bases. The V gene's germline CDR1 is KGHPV and CDR2 FQNQEV (reference sequence). This CDR3 is built from 13 residues. Trimming pared 4 bases from V and 0 bases from J, leaving 5 bases between. The part of the CDR3 DNA that was read is TGTGCCAGCAGTCAGGGGAGTCAAAACACCTTGTAC. This codes for CASSQGSQNTLY. The whole CDR3 reads CASSQGSQNTLYF.

Turning to this clone: The gene names given are mouse names. The part of the CDR3 DNA that was read is TGTGCCAGCAGTCCGGGACAAGCAAACACAGAAGTCTTC. This encodes CASSPGQANTEVF. The full CDR3 sequence reads CASSPGQANTEVFF. This rearrangement joins TRBV26 to TRBJ1-1; D possibly corresponds to TRBD1 (6 bases). With the read ending 1 residue before the CDR3 end, the germline J gene is used to fill in that end. Germline V gene sequence: CDR1 KGHPV, CDR2 FQNQEV (reference sequence). Trimming removed 4 bases from V and 0 bases from J, with 9 bases in between. The CDR3 contains 14 residues.

Note on this clone: Gene names follow the mouse nomenclature. The read finishes 1 residue shy of the CDR3 end, and the germline J gene is used to complete it. The chain has TRBV15 and TRBJ2-1; D assignment may be TRBD1 or TRBD2 (6 bases each). CDR1 is SGHND and CDR2 is FRSKSL in the germline V gene. The CDR3 runs 15 residues. V was pared by 2 bases and J by 3 bases, with 11 bases between. CDR3 amino acids: CASSLMGAGYAEQFF. CDR3 DNA, as far as it was read: TGTGCCAGCAGTTTAATGGGGGCAGGCTATGCTGAGCAGTTC.

A single count supports this clone. Mouse germline and gene names are used. With the read ending 1 residue before the CDR3 end, the germline J gene is used to fill in that end. This chain uses TRBV26 with TRBJ2-2; D might be TRBD1 (6 bases). V dropped 2 bases and J dropped 6 bases, with 10 bases sitting between them. The CDR3 is 14 amino acids. Per the germline V gene, CDR1 is KGHPV and CDR2 is FQNQEV (reference sequence). The CDR3 bases that were read are TGTGCCAGCAGTCTGAGGCAGGGGTCCGGGCAGCTCTAC. This encodes CASSLRQGSGQLY. The complete CDR3 reads CASSLRQGSGQLYF. Using reference TRBV26 and TRBJ2-2 for the parts outside the CDR3, the full variable domain is NSKVIQTPRYLVKGQGQKAKMRCIPEKGHPVVFWYQQNKNNEFKFLINFQNQEVLQQIDMTEKRFSAECPSNSPCSLEIQSSEAGDSALYLCASSLRQGSGQLYFGEGSKLTVL.

This clone was found once. The gene names given are mouse names. The read is 1 residue too short to cover the CDR3 end, so that end is filled in from the germline J gene. The V gene is TRBV23, the J gene TRBJ1-3. The CDR3 contains 13 residues. Germline V gives CDR1 KGHTA, CDR2 FQNQQP. The CDR3 bases that were read are TGCTCCAGCAGGGGGAATTCTGGAAATACGCTCTAT. Amino acid sequence: CSSRGNSGNTLY. The full CDR3 reads CSSRGNSGNTLYF.

Points on this clone: Any gene name here is a mouse gene name. The read terminates 1 residue ahead of where the CDR3 ends, so the germline J gene completes it. The chain combines TRBV13-2 with TRBJ1-1; tentative D call: TRBD1 (6 bases). Trimming removed 0 bases from V and 1 base from J, with 7 bases in between. The germline gives CDR1 NNHNN, CDR2 SYGAGS (reference sequence). The CDR3 has 14 amino acids. The sequenced CDR3 bases are TGTGCCAGCGGTGATGCACAGGGAAACACAGAAGTCTTC. This sequence encodes CASGDAQGNTEVF. The CDR3 as a whole reads CASGDAQGNTEVFF.

A remark on this clone: All gene names here are mouse names. The read terminates 1 residue before the CDR3 end, so the remaining end is supplied by the germline J gene. Other DNA sequences in the same sample also yield this CDR3. V and J are TRBV26 and TRBJ2-3; D gene unclear. Germline V gene sequence: CDR1 KGHPV, CDR2 FQNQEV (reference sequence). The V end was cut by 4 bases, the J end by 0 bases, with 8 bases between. CDR3 length: 14 amino acids. The covered CDR3 bases are TGTGCCAGCAGTCGAGGGTCTAGTGCAGAAACGCTGTAT. Residues: CASSRGSSAETLY. The full CDR3 protein reads CASSRGSSAETLYF.

This clone is classed as medium-sized. Gene and germline names: mouse. The read halts 1 residue ahead of the CDR3 end, with the missing end drawn from the germline J gene. This chain connects TRBV20 to TRBJ2-7, with unresolved D. The CDR3 length is 14 residues. V was shortened by 0 bases and J by 0 bases, with 9 bases between the two germline ends. CDR1 is GFQATS and CDR2 is STVNSAI in the germline V gene. The sequenced CDR3 bases are TGTGGTGCTAGGGATCGGGTTAGCTCCTATGAACAGTAC. It is translated as CGARDRVSSYEQY. The CDR3 reads in full as CGARDRVSSYEQYF.

As to this clone: Mouse germline and gene names are used. The read ends 1 residue shy of where the CDR3 ends; the end is completed using the germline J gene. This chain uses TRBV26 with TRBJ1-4, with D maybe TRBD1 (5 bases). The CDR3 consists of 14 residues. Germline CDR1 reads KGHPV; CDR2 reads FQNQEV (reference sequence). Trimming took 6 bases from V and 0 from J, leaving 8 bases between them. This CDR3 is CASSGQISNERLFF. The covered CDR3 bases are TGTGCCAGCAGCGGACAAATTTCCAACGAAAGATTATTT.

As for this clone: A junction end diverges from the germline sequence, so it may reflect a read error. The gene symbols are mouse symbols. The read gets to within 1 residue of the CDR3 end, and the germline J gene fills in the rest. V gene TRBV3 combines with J gene TRBJ1-1; D not resolved. Germline CDR1 reads SNHLY; CDR2 reads FYNGKV (reference sequence). This CDR3 is 11 amino acids long. Partial CDR3 DNA: TGTGCCAGCAGCTTCAACAAAGAAGTCTTC. Amino acid sequence: CASSFNKEVF. The entire CDR3 is CASSFNKEVFF.

Details on this clone: Mouse germline and gene names are used. Read coverage stops 1 residue before the CDR3 terminus; the germline J gene supplies the remainder. The J gene is TRBJ2-7, the V gene TRBV23. The CDR3 consists of 10 residues. Germline CDR1 and CDR2: KGHTA and FQNQQP. The CDR3 sequence: CSSSLIEQYF. The part of the CDR3 DNA that was read is TGCTCCAGCAGCCTCATTGAACAGTAC. Full variable domain (missing parts from reference TRBV23 and TRBJ2-7): DAAVTQKPRYLIKMKGQEAEMKCIPEKGHTAVFWYQQKQSKELKFLIYFQNQQPLDQIDMVKERFSAVCPSSSLCSLGIRTCEAEDSALYLCSSSLIEQYFGPGTRLTVL.

This clone was observed a few times. Genes and germline come from the mouse. The DNA ends 1 residue before the CDR3 does, and the rest of the CDR3 is filled in from the germline J gene. This sequence joins TRBV14 and TRBJ2-7; D is ambiguous. The CDR3 runs 12 residues. Germline V lookup: CDR1 SGHDT, CDR2 FRDEAV. The V gene lost 2 bases and the J gene lost 4 bases, with 7 bases spanning the gap. The sequenced CDR3 bases are TGTGCCAGCAGTTTTCGACAATATGAACAGTAC. Its translation is CASSFRQYEQY. The complete CDR3 sequence is CASSFRQYEQYF.

This clone was counted a few times. Mouse gene names apply. With the read ending 1 residue before the CDR3 end, the germline J gene is used to fill in that end. The V call is TRBV16, the J call TRBJ1-3; D is unresolved. The V and J ends lost 0 bases and 3 bases respectively, with 6 bases between them. The length of the CDR3 is 14 residues. The germline gives CDR1 SGHSA, CDR2 FRNQAP. The sequenced part of the CDR3 DNA is TGTGCAAGCAGCTTAGATGGGATTGGAAATACGCTCTAT. It translates to CASSLDGIGNTLY. The whole CDR3 protein reads CASSLDGIGNTLYF.

Regarding this clone: Gene and germline names: mouse. From the germline J gene comes the end of the CDR3, since the read stops 1 residue before it. The gene calls are TRBV3 and TRBJ2-7, with unresolved D. The CDR3 spans 11 residues. Germline V gives CDR1 SNHLY, CDR2 FYNGKV (reference sequence). V was shortened by 4 bases and J by 5 bases, with 6 bases between the two germline ends. The CDR3 sequence is CASSSKDEQYF. The CDR3 DNA, read in part, is TGTGCCAGCAGCTCCAAAGATGAACAGTAC.

With respect to this clone: These gene names are mouse names. Coverage ceases 1 residue before the CDR3 finishes, and the germline J gene fills in the end. This chain uses TRBV26 with TRBJ2-7; 7 bases match TRBD1. The CDR3 length is 13 residues. Germline trimming cut 4 bases from V and 3 bases from J; bases unmatched to any gene: 3. The germline CDR1 and CDR2 sequences are KGHPV and FQNQEV (reference sequence). CDR3 bases read: TGTGCCAGCAGTCCGGGACAGAGCTATGAACAGTAC. This gives the protein CASSPGQSYEQY. The CDR3 in full is CASSPGQSYEQYF.

This clone was seen a few times. Gene names are the mouse ones. The CDR3 goes on 1 residue after the read ends, and that part is filled in from the germline J gene. The chain recombines TRBV29 with TRBJ1-3; no definite D call. The length of the CDR3 is 13 residues. Germline V gene sequence: CDR1 MSHET, CDR2 SYDVDS. V was shortened by 7 bases and J by 0 bases, with 7 bases between the two germline ends. The chain's CDR3 is CASKRNSGNTLYF. The part of the CDR3 DNA that was read is TGTGCTAGCAAAAGGAATTCTGGAAATACGCTCTAT.

For this clone: Genes and germline come from the mouse. The read comes to an end 1 residue before the CDR3 does, leaving the germline J gene to fill in the end. The gene calls are TRBV12-2 and TRBJ2-4; no clear D gene. V lost 1 base to trimming and J lost 2 bases, with 9 bases between them. Germline-derived CDR1 and CDR2 are SGHLS and HYDKME. This CDR3 region has 14 residues. The CDR3 loop is CASSLSGIQNTLYF. The sequenced CDR3 bases are TGTGCCAGCTCTCTGTCCGGGATTCAAAACACCTTGTAC.

Comments on this clone: The genes are named according to mouse. Here the CDR3 reads CASGDSIYEQYF. The covered CDR3 bases are TGTGCCAGCGGTGATTCCATCTATGAACAGTAC. The J gene is TRBJ2-7, the V gene TRBV13-2; D remains ambiguous. Read data end 1 residue before the CDR3 end; the end is taken from the germline J gene. The germline gives CDR1 NNHNN, CDR2 SYGAGS (reference sequence). With 1 base removed from V and 3 bases from J, the gap between germline ends came to 5 bases. This CDR3 is 12 amino acids long.

In the case of this clone: Mouse names are used for the genes. With the read ending 1 residue before the CDR3 end, the germline J gene is used to fill in that end. V is TRBV3 and J is TRBJ2-2; D ambiguous. CDR3 length: 13 residues. CDR1 and CDR2 (germline): SNHLY, FYNGKV (reference sequence). V lost 2 bases and J 1 base, leaving 2 bases between the germline ends. The CDR3 reads CASSLQNTGQLYF. The sequenced part of the CDR3 DNA is TGTGCCAGCAGCTTACAAAACACCGGGCAGCTCTAC.

This clone was found a few times. Germline and genes here are mouse. The read stops 1 residue short of the end of the CDR3; the missing end is completed from the germline J gene. The chain is built from TRBV26 and TRBJ1-3; unclear D gene. V lost 3 bases and J lost 2, with 5 bases in between. CDR3 size: 13 residues. Germline CDR1 and CDR2: KGHPV and FQNQEV (reference sequence). CDR3 bases read: TGTGCCAGCAGTCTTGGTCCTGGAAATACGCTCTAT. Its translation is CASSLGPGNTLY. In full, the CDR3 is CASSLGPGNTLYF.

To note about this clone: Gene names refer to mouse genes. The CDR3 end falls 1 residue outside the read, so it is completed with the germline J gene. V is TRBV4 and J is TRBJ2-7, with TRBD1 matching over 7 bases. Germline V lookup: CDR1 LGHDT, CDR2 YNNKQL (reference sequence). There are 12 residues in the CDR3. Losses at the gene ends were 5 bases for V and 4 bases for J; bases not matched to a gene: 2. This CDR3 reads CASSPQGYEQYF. Incomplete CDR3 DNA: TGTGCCAGCAGCCCACAGGGGTATGAACAGTAC.

Comments on this clone: Mouse germline and gene names are used. The CDR3 is cut off 1 residue early in the read; its end comes from the germline J gene. The rearrangement links TRBV12-2 to TRBJ1-2; the D is unclear. This CDR3 has 11 amino acids. Trimming stripped 0 bases from V and 6 bases from J, with 4 bases between. Germline V gene sequence: CDR1 SGHLS, CDR2 HYDKME. The chain's CDR3 is CASSLGADYTF. The sequenced CDR3 bases are TGTGCCAGCTCTCTCGGGGCCGACTACACC.

A note on this clone: Mouse gene names apply. The read ends 1 residue shy of where the CDR3 ends; the end is completed using the germline J gene. The chain has TRBV3 and TRBJ2-4; maybe TRBD2 (5 bases). The V end was cut by 2 bases, the J end by 0 bases, with 6 bases between. The CDR3 has 14 residues. The germline CDR1 and CDR2 sequences are SNHLY and FYNGKV (reference sequence). The CDR3 bases that were read are TGTGCCAGCAGCTTATGGGGAAGTCAAAACACCTTGTAC. It is translated as CASSLWGSQNTLY. The full CDR3 protein is CASSLWGSQNTLYF. Full variable domain (remainder filled in from reference TRBV3 and TRBJ2-4): GPKVLQIPSHQIIDMGQMVTLNCDPVSNHLYFYWYKQILGQQMEFLVNFYNGKVMEKSKLFKDQFSVERPDGSYFTLKIQPTALEDSAVYFCASSLWGSQNTLYFGAGTRLSVL.

Concerning this clone itself: Gene names refer to mouse genes. The read halts 1 residue ahead of the CDR3 end, with the missing end drawn from the germline J gene. This chain links TRBV3 with TRBJ2-4; D gene unclear. V was pared by 3 bases and J by 1 base, with 2 bases between. Per the germline V gene, CDR1 is SNHLY and CDR2 is FYNGKV (reference sequence). The length of the CDR3 is 12 residues. Incomplete CDR3 DNA: TGTGCCAGCAGCTTGGGTCAAAACACCTTGTAC. Protein sequence: CASSLGQNTLY. The whole CDR3 protein is CASSLGQNTLYF.

This clone was seen a handful of times. The germline and genes are mouse ones. Read sequence stops 1 residue before the CDR3 end, and the germline J gene provides the missing end. This chain links TRBV4 with TRBJ2-7; 8 nucleotides match TRBD2. Germline CDR1 and CDR2: LGHDT and YNNKQL (reference sequence). Losses at the gene ends were 3 bases for V and 2 bases for J; bases not matched to a gene: 3. The CDR3 contains 14 residues. The chain's CDR3 is CASSYWGETYEQYF. The CDR3 bases that were read are TGTGCCAGCAGCTACTGGGGGGAGACCTATGAACAGTAC.